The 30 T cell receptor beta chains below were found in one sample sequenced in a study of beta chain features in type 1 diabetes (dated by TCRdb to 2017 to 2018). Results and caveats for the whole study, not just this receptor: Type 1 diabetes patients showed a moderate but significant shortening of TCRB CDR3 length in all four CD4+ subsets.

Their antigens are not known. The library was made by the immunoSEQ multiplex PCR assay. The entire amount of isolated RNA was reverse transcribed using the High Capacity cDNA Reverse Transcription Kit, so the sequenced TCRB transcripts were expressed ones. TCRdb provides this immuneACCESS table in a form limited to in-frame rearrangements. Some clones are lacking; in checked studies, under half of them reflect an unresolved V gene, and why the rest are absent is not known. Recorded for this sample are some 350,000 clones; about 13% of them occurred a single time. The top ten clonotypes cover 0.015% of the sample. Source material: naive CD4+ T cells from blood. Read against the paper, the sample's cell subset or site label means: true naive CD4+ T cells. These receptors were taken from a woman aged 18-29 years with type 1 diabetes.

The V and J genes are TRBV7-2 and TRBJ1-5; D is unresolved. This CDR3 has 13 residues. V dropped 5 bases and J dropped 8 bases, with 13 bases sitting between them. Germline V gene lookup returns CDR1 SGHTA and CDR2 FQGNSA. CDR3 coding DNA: TGTGCCAGCAGCCTCCTCCGGAGTGAGCCCCAGCATTTT. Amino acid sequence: CASSLLRSEPQHF.

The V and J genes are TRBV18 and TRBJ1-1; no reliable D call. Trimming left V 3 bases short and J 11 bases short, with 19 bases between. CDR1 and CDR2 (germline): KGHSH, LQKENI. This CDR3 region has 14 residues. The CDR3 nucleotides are TGTGCCAGCTCACCTCTGTCAAGCCCGGGGTCGGCTTTCTTT. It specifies CASSPLSSPGSAFF. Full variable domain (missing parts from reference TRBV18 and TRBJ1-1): NAGVMQNPRHLVRRRGQEARLRCSPMKGHSHVYWYRQLPEEGLKFMVYLQKENIIDESGMPKERFSAEFPKEGPSILRIQQVVRGDSAAYFCASSPLSSPGSAFFGQGTRLTVV.

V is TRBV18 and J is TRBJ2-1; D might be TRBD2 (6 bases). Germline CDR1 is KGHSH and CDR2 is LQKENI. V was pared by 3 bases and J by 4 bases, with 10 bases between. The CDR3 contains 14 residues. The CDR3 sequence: CASSPARGYNEQFF. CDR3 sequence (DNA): TGTGCCAGCTCACCTGCGCGGGGTTACAATGAGCAGTTCTTC.

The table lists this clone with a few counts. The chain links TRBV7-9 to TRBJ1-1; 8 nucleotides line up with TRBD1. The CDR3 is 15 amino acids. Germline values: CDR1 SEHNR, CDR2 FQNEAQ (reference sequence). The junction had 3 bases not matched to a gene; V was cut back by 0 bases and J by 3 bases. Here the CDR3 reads CASSLAGQGYTEAFF. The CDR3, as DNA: TGTGCCAGCAGCTTAGCTGGACAGGGCTACACTGAAGCTTTCTTT.

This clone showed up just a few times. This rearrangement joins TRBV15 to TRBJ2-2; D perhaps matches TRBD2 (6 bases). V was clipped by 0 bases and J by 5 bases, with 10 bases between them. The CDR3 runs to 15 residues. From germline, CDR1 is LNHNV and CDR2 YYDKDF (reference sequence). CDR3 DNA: TGTGCCACCAGCAGAGAGGGGGGTAGGACCGGGGAGCTGTTTTTT. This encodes CATSREGGRTGELFF.

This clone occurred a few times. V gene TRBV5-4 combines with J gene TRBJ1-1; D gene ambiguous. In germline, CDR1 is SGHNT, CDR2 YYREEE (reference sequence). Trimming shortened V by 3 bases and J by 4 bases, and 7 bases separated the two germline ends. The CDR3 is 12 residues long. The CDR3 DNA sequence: TGTGCCAGCAGCTCAACATCCACTGAAGCTTTCTTT. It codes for CASSSTSTEAFF.

CDR3 loop: CASSLGQWNQPQHF. The CDR3 DNA follows: TGCGCCAGCAGTCTGGGACAGTGGAATCAGCCCCAGCATTTT. This chain joins TRBV5-1 and TRBJ1-5; 7 nucleotides match TRBD1. V lost 5 bases to trimming and J lost 4 bases; unmatched junction nucleotides: 6. From germline, CDR1 is SGHRS and CDR2 YFSETQ. The CDR3 runs 14 residues.

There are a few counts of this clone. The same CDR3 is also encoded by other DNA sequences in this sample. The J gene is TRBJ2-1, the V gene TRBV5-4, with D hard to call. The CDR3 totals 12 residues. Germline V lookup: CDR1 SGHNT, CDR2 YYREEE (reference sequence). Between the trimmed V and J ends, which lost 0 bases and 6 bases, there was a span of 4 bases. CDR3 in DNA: TGTGCCAGCAGCTTGGATAGCAATGAGCAGTTCTTC. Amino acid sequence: CASSLDSNEQFF.

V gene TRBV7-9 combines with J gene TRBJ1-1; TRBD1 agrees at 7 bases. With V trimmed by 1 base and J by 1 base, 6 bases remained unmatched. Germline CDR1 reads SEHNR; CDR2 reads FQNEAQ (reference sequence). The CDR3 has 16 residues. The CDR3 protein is CASSLGGNRGNTEAFF. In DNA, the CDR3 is TGTGCCAGCAGCTTAGGGGGCAACAGGGGGAACACTGAAGCTTTCTTT.

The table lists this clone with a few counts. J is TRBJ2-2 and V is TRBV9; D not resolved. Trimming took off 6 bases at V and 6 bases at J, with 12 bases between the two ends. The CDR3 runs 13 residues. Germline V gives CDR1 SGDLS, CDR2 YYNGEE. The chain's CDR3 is CASTGRVAGELFF. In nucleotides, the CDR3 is TGTGCCAGCACGGGTCGAGTTGCCGGGGAGCTGTTTTTT. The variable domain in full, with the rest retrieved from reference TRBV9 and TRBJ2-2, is DSGVTQTPKHLITATGQRVTLRCSPRSGDLSVYWYQQSLDQGLQFLIQYYNGEERAKGNILERFSAQQFPDLHSELNLSSLELGDSALYFCASTGRVAGELFFGEGSRLTVL.

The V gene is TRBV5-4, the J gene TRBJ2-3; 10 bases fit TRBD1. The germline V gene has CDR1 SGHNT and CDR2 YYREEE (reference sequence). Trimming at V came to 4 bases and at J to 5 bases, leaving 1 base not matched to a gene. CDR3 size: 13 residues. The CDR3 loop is CASSRTGGDTQYF. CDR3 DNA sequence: TGTGCCAGCAGCCGGACAGGGGGAGATACGCAGTATTTT.

CDR3 residues: CASSQEYGLGRKSTDTQYF. Written as DNA, the CDR3 is TGCGCCAGCAGCCAAGAATACGGACTAGGTAGAAAGAGCACAGATACGCAGTATTTT. The V and J genes are TRBV4-3 and TRBJ2-3, with 7 bases that match TRBD2. Per the germline V gene, CDR1 is LGHNA and CDR2 is YSLEER. The J segment lost 0 bases and the V segment lost 0 bases, leaving 12 bases of the junction unmatched. The CDR3 loop spans 19 amino acids.

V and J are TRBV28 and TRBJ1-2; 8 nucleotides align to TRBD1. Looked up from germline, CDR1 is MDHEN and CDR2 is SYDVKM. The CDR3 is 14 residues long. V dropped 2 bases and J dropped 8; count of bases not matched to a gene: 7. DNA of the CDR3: TGTGCCAGCAGTTTAACGCAGGGGGCGCGGGGCTACACCTTC. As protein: CASSLTQGARGYTF.

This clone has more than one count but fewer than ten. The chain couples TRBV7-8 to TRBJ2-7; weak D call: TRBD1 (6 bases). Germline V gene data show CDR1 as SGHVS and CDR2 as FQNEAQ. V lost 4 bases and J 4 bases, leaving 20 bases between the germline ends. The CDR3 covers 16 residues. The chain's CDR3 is CASSSRGSGTTYEQYV. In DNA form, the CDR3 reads TGTGCCAGCAGCTCCCGAGGGTCCGGGACAACATACGAGCAGTACGTC.

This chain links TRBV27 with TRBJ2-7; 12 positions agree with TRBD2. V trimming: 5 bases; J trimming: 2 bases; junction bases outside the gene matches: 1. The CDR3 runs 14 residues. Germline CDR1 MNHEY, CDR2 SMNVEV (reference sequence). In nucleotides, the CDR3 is TGTGCCAGCAGTCTAGCGGGAGGGACCTACGAGCAGTACTTC. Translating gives CASSLAGGTYEQYF.

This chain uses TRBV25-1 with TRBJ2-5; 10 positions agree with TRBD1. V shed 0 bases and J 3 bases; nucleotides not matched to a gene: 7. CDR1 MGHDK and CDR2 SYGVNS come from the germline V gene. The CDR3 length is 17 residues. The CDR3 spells CASSEYVPGQGKETQYF. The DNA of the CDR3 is TGTGCCAGCAGTGAATACGTCCCGGGACAGGGGAAAGAGACCCAGTACTTC.

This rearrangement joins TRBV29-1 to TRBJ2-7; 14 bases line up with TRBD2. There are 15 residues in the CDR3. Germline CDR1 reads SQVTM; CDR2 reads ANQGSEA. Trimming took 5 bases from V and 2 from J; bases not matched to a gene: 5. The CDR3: CSVMGTSGRTYEQYF. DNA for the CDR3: TGCAGCGTTATGGGGACTAGCGGGAGAACCTACGAGCAGTACTTC.

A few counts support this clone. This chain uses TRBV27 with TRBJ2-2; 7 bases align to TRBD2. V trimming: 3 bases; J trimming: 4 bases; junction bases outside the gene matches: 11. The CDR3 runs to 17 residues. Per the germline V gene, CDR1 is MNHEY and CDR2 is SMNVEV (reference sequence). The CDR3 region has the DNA TGTGCCAGCAGTTTCCTGCTGACTAGCACTATCACCGGGGAGCTGTTTTTT. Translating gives CASSFLLTSTITGELFF.

CDR3 in DNA: TGTGCCAGCAGTTACACGGCGGGAGGGTATTACGAGCAGTACGTC. This codes for CASSYTAGGYYEQYV. The chain uses TRBV6-5 and TRBJ2-7, with TRBD2 matching 9 bases. Per germline, CDR1 MNHEY and CDR2 SVGAGI. J gave up 4 bases and V 2 bases, and 6 bases lay outside the gene matches. The CDR3 covers 15 residues.

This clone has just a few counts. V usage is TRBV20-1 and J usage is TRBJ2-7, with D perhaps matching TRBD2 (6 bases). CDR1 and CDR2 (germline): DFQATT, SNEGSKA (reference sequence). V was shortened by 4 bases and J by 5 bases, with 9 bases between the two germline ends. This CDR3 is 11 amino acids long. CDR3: CSATEGNEQYF. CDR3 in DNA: TGCAGTGCTACGGAGGGTAACGAGCAGTACTTC.

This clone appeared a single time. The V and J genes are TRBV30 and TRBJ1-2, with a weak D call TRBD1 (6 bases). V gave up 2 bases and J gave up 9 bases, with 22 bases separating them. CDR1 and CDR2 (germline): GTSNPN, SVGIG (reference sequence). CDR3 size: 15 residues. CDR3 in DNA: TGTGCCTGGAGTCCCTTGGGGGCGACCCCCCAAAGCTACACCTTC. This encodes CAWSPLGATPQSYTF.

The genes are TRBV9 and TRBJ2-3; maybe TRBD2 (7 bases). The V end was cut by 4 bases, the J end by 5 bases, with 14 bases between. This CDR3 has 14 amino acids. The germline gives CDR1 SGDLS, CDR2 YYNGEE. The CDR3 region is CASSRAGEGDTQYF. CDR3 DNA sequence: TGTGCCAGCAGCCGGGCAGGGGAGGGAGATACGCAGTATTTT.

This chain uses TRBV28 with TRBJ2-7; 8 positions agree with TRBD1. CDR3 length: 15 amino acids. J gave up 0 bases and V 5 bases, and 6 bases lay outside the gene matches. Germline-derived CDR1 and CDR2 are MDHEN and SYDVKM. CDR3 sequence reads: CASSDTGGLSYEQYF. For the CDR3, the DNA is TGTGCCAGCAGTGATACAGGGGGTCTCTCCTACGAGCAGTACTTC.

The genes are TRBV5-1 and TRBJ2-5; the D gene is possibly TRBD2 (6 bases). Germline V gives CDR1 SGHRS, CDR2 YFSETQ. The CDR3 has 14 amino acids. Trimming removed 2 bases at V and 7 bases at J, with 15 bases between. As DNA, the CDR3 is TGCGCCAGCAGCTTTCAGGAGGACTATGGGACCCAGTACTTC. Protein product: CASSFQEDYGTQYF.

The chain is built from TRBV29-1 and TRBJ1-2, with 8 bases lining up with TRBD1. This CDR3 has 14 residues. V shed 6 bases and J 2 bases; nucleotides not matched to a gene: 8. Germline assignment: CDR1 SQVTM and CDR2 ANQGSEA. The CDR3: CSVAGTGGNYGYTF. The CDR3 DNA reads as TGCAGCGTCGCTGGGACAGGTGGCAACTATGGCTACACCTTC.

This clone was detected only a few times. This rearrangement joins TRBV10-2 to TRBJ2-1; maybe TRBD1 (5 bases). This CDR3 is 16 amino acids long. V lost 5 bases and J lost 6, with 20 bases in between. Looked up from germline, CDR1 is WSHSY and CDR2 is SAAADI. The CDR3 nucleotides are TGCGCCAGCAGTCCCGGTGGTCCAGGGTACCGCAATGAGCAGTTCTTC. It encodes CASSPGGPGYRNEQFF.

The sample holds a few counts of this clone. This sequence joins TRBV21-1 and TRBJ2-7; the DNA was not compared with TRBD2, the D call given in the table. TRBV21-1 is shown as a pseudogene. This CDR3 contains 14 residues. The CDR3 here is CASNPGLADYEQYV. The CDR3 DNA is TGTGCCAGCAACCCGGGACTAGCGGACTACGAGCAGTACGTC.

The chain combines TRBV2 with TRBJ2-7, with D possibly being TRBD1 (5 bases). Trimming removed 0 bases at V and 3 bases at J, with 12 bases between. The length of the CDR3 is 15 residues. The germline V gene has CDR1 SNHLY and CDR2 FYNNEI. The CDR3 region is CASSEALQGIYEQYF. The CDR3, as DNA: TGTGCCAGCAGTGAAGCGCTCCAGGGAATCTACGAGCAGTACTTC.

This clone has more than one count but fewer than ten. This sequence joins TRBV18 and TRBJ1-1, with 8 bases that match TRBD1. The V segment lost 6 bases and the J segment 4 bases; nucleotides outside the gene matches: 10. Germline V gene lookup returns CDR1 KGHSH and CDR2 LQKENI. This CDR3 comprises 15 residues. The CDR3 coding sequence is TGTGCCAGCTCCGAATCGACAGGGGAAGGCACTGAAGCTTTCTTT. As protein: CASSESTGEGTEAFF.

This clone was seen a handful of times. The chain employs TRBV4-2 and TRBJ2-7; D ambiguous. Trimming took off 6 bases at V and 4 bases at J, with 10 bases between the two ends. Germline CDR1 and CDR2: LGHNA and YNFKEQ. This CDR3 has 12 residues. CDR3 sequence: CASSPRSYEQYF. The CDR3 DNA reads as TGTGCCAGCAGTCCCAGGTCTTACGAGCAGTACTTC.